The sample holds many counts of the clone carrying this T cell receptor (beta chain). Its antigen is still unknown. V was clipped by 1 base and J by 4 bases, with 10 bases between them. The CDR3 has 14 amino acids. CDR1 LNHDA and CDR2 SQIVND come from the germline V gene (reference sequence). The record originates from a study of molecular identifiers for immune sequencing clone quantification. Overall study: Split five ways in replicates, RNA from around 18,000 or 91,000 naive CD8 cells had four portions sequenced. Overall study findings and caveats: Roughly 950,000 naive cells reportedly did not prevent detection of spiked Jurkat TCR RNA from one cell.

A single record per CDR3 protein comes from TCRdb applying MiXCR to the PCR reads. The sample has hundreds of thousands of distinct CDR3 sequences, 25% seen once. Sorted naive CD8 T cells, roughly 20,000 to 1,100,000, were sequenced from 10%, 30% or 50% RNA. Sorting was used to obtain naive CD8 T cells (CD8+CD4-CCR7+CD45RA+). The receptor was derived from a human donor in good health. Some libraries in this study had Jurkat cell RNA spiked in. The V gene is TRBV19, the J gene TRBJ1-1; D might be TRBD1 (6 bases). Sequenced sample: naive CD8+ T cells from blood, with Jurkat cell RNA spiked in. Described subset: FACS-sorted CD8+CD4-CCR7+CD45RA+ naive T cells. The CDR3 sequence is CASSIGGGGTEAFF. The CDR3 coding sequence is TGTGCCAGTAGTATAGGCGGAGGGGGCACTGAAGCTTTCTTT.